A selection of T cell receptor beta chains follows, all from one sample in a study of immunodeficiency. The assay was immunoSEQ multiplex PCR, and TCRdb's table has in-frame clones only and misses some. The table lists about 350 clones, about 93% of them singletons. Sequences were obtained from CD8+ T cells from blood. Receptors originate from a girl aged 2-10 years. Each CDR3 is given with its conserved first and last residue. The D gene is left open where the match is weak. Expanded clones are given a class, and other clones once, few, many or no size at all.

.	TRBV19	TRBJ1-1	.	CASSIRGGGFSTEAFF	TGTGCCAGTAGTATAAGAGGGGGGGGTTTCAGCACTGAAGCTTTCTTT
once	TRBV4-3	TRBJ2-7	.	CASSHGRGSSYEQYF	TGCGCCAGCAGCCACGGCCGAGGCAGCTCCTACGAGCAGTACTTC
.	TRBV7-9	TRBJ2-5	TRBD1	CASSLTDREETQYF	TGTGCCAGCAGCTTGACGGACAGGGAAGAGACCCAGTACTTC
.	TRBV30	TRBJ2-7	.	CAWSVGSGDFEQYF	TGTGCCTGGAGTGTAGGGTCGGGAGATTTCGAGCAGTACTTC
.	TRBV13	TRBJ1-1	.	CASSAQGWDVTEAFF	TGTGCCAGCAGCGCGCAGGGTTGGGATGTAACTGAAGCTTTCTTT
.	TRBV4-1	TRBJ2-7	.	CASSQDRTTGEQYF	TGCGCCAGCAGCCAAGATCGGACCACTGGCGAGCAGTACTTC
.	TRBV6-5	TRBJ1-2	.	CASSYSKSGTAYGYTF	TGTGCCAGCAGTTACTCGAAGTCGGGGACTGCCTATGGCTACACCTTC
.	TRBV5-6	TRBJ1-1	.	CASSLLREAFF	TGTGCCAGCAGCTTGTTGCGGGAAGCTTTCTTT
once	TRBV6-5	TRBJ2-1	TRBD1	CASSPGTGENEQFF	TGTGCCAGCAGTCCAGGGACAGGGGAAAATGAGCAGTTCTTC
.	TRBV5-3	TRBJ1-1	.	CASSPGTGMNTEAFF	TGTGCCAGTTCTCCCGGGACGGGCATGAACACTGAAGCTTTCTTT
.	TRBV7-2	TRBJ2-3	.	CASSFYRGGTDTQYF	TGTGCCAGCAGCTTTTACAGGGGGGGAACAGATACGCAGTATTTT
.	TRBV19	TRBJ2-7	TRBD2	CASSIDGTTNYEQYF	TGTGCCAGTAGTATAGATGGGACTACCAACTACGAGCAGTACTTC
.	TRBV7-9	TRBJ2-1	.	CASTWASSYNEQFF	TGTGCCAGCACATGGGCGTCCTCCTACAATGAGCAGTTCTTC
.	TRBV27	TRBJ1-1	TRBD1	CASSTSQGVTEAFF	TGTGCCAGCAGTACCTCACAGGGGGTGACTGAAGCTTTCTTT
.	TRBV6-2/TRBV6-3	TRBJ1-1	.	CASSYVGHGNMNTEAFF	TGTGCCAGCAGTTACGTGGGACACGGGAATATGAACACTGAAGCTTTCTTT
.	TRBV7-2	TRBJ2-3	TRBD2	CASSLNPGLVSDTQYF	TGTGCCAGCAGCTTAAACCCGGGACTAGTATCCGATACGCAGTATTTT
once	TRBV30	TRBJ1-6	TRBD1	CAWSPGQGGSPLHF	TGTGCCTGGAGCCCCGGACAGGGAGGTTCACCCCTCCACTTT
.	TRBV6-2/TRBV6-3	TRBJ2-1	TRBD2	CASSLTSGSSYNEQFF	TGTGCCAGCAGTTTGACTAGCGGGAGCTCCTACAATGAGCAGTTCTTC
.	TRBV7-9	TRBJ2-7	.	CASSFSGYEQYF	TGTGCCAGCAGCTTTAGCGGTTACGAGCAGTACTTC
.	TRBV19	TRBJ2-7	TRBD1	CASSIGSRGNEQYF	TGTGCCAGTAGTATAGGATCCAGGGGGAACGAGCAGTACTTC
.	TRBV2	TRBJ1-1	.	CASSVLYQTDTGPNMNTEAFF	TGTGCCAGCAGTGTTCTTTACCAGACAGACACCGGACCGAATATGAACACTGAAGCTTTCTTT
.	TRBV10-2	TRBJ2-1	TRBD2	CASSESTQREVRFF	TGCGCCAGCAGTGAGTCAACCCAGCGGGAGGTGCGGTTCTTC
.	TRBV28	TRBJ1-1	.	CASSFNTHQNTEAFF	TGTGCCAGCAGTTTCAATACCCACCAGAACACTGAAGCTTTCTTT
once	TRBV27	TRBJ2-7	TRBD2	CASGLAGPYEQYF	TGTGCCAGCGGATTAGCGGGTCCTTACGAGCAGTACTTC
once	TRBV27	TRBJ1-2	TRBD1	CASSLDRGVGYTF	TGTGCCAGCAGTTTAGACAGGGGGGTCGGCTACACCTTC
few	TRBV28	TRBJ1-1	TRBD1	CASSLRGDREGFF	TGTGCCAGCAGTTTACGCGGAGACAGGGAGGGTTTCTTT
.	TRBV7-8	TRBJ1-5	.	CASSYADRTRSQPQHF	TGTGCCAGCAGCTACGCTGACCGGACTAGGAGTCAGCCCCAGCATTTT
.	TRBV19	TRBJ2-1	.	CASSMSGNNEQFF	TGTGCCAGTAGTATGTCCGGAAACAATGAGCAGTTCTTC